Shown below are 14 T cell receptor beta chains from a single sample sequenced in a study of response to subunit inactivated influenza vaccine. From the RT-PCR reads, TCRdb called clonotypes with MiXCR, one entry per CDR3 protein. The sample has about 540,000 distinct CDR3 sequences; roughly 23% are singletons. Separately, the same data were catalogued under a study of T cells expressing NK-cell markers. That report notes: Libraries used 5'RACE template switching adding universal primer site and UMIs.

The sample was CD4+ T cells sorted from PBMCs, taken approximately 12 days after vaccination. All receptors come from a man aged 45 to 65 who received an inactivated influenza vaccine.

The sample holds a few counts of this clonotype. J is TRBJ2-5 and V is TRBV10-3; perhaps D is TRBD1 or TRBD2 (5 bases each). This CDR3 comprises 13 residues. Per the germline V gene, CDR1 is ENHRY and CDR2 is SYGVKD. V was clipped by 8 bases and J by 5 bases, with 15 bases between them. CDR3 region: CAISGPVRETQYF. CDR3 DNA sequence: TGTGCCATCTCGGGACCCGTCCGGGAGACCCAGTACTTC.

This clonotype was recorded at least ten times. The chain links TRBV12-3 or TRBV12-4 to TRBJ1-4; D unresolved. The CDR3 covers 16 residues. Trimming pared 5 bases from V and 0 bases from J, leaving 13 bases between. This CDR3 reads CASSPGRTSTNEKLFF. CDR3 nucleotides: TGTGCCAGCAGTCCCGGGAGGACTTCAACTAATGAAAAACTGTTTTTT.

This clonotype was recorded a few times. The chain is built from TRBV5-1 and TRBJ2-1, with a tentative D call TRBD1 (5 bases). V gave up 0 bases and J gave up 2 bases, with 12 bases separating them. The germline gives CDR1 SGHRS, CDR2 YFSETQ. The CDR3 contains 16 residues. Here the CDR3 reads CASSLEGHQTYNEQFF. The CDR3 DNA is TGCGCCAGCAGCTTGGAGGGGCACCAAACCTACAATGAGCAGTTCTTC.

This clonotype was counted only a few times. The rearrangement joins TRBV11-2 to TRBJ2-3; D is ambiguous. The ends were cut back, 6 bases at V and 1 base at J, with 14 bases in the middle. This CDR3 contains 15 residues. The germline V gene encodes CDR1 SGHAT and CDR2 FQNNGV. The CDR3 is CASRWGSVRTDTQYF. The CDR3 DNA reads TGTGCCAGCAGATGGGGAAGTGTGCGCACAGATACGCAGTATTTT.

This clonotype was recorded at least ten times. The chain has TRBV5-1 and TRBJ1-1; D is possibly TRBD1 (6 bases). V lost 4 bases to trimming and J lost 1 base, with 11 bases between them. The CDR3 spans 14 residues. Germline-derived CDR1 and CDR2 are SGHRS and YFSETQ. The CDR3 DNA follows: TGCGCCAGCAGCACACAGGGCGCGAACACTGAAGCTTTCTTT. It specifies CASSTQGANTEAFF.

This clonotype turned up a few times. The chain is built from TRBV20-1 and TRBJ2-3; 9 bases match TRBD2. Germline values: CDR1 DFQATT, CDR2 SNEGSKA (reference sequence). This CDR3 spans 18 amino acids. Trimming removed 3 bases from V and 4 bases from J; junction bases left unmatched: 17. The CDR3 spells CSASSISGGGKGADTQYF. DNA for the CDR3: TGCAGTGCTAGTAGTATTAGCGGGGGCGGCAAGGGGGCAGATACGCAGTATTTT.

The rearrangement joins TRBV7-8 to TRBJ2-1; unclear D gene. CDR1 and CDR2 from the germline V gene are SGHVS and FQNEAQ. This CDR3 is built from 17 residues. Trimming shortened V by 1 base and J by 0 bases, and 13 bases separated the two germline ends. CDR3 nucleotide sequence: TGTGCCAGCAGCTTAGTTTCCCGGACGAGCTCCTACAATGAGCAGTTCTTC. This codes for CASSLVSRTSSYNEQFF.

This clonotype was seen a few times. The V and J genes are TRBV5-1 and TRBJ2-3; either TRBD1 or TRBD2 may fit D (7 bases each). V gave up 4 bases and J gave up 1 base, with 16 bases separating them. Looked up from germline, CDR1 is SGHRS and CDR2 is YFSETQ. This CDR3 contains 16 residues. The CDR3 DNA reads TGCGCCAGCAGCGTGACAGGGACTAAAGGCACAGATACGCAGTATTTT. Translated, it gives CASSVTGTKGTDTQYF.

This CDR3 reads CASSSSSSYEQYF. The CDR3, as DNA: TGTGCCAGCAGCTCGTCAAGCTCCTACGAGCAGTACTTC. The J gene is TRBJ2-7, the V gene TRBV11-2; no firm D call. The CDR3 is 13 residues long. The V and J ends lost 4 bases and 0 bases respectively, with 7 bases between them. Germline V gene lookup returns CDR1 SGHAT and CDR2 FQNNGV.

The CDR3 nucleotides read TGCGCCAGCAGCTCGGGAGCCGGGACTCAGATCACAGATACGCAGTATTTT. This codes for CASSSGAGTQITDTQYF. The chain combines TRBV5-1 with TRBJ2-3; D perhaps matches TRBD2 (6 bases). Between the trimmed V and J ends, which lost 3 bases and 2 bases, there was a span of 19 bases. The CDR3 sequence is 17 residues long. The germline gives CDR1 SGHRS, CDR2 YFSETQ.

A few counts support this clonotype. The rearrangement links TRBV5-1 to TRBJ1-1; D possibly corresponds to TRBD1 (6 bases). Trimming removed 4 bases at V and 0 bases at J, with 10 bases between. The CDR3 sequence is 14 residues long. The germline CDR1 and CDR2 sequences are SGHRS and YFSETQ. The CDR3 DNA reads TGCGCCAGCAGCCCGGGACACATGAACACTGAAGCTTTCTTT. It codes for CASSPGHMNTEAFF.

This sequence joins TRBV4-2 and TRBJ2-7; the D is unclear. Germline CDR1 and CDR2: LGHNA and YNFKEQ. There are 17 residues in the CDR3. V was shortened by 2 bases and J by 5 bases, with 22 bases between the two germline ends. CDR3 DNA: TGTGCCAGCAGCCAATCGGCCGTGATGGTTGTGGGGAACGAGCAGTACTTC. Amino acid sequence: CASSQSAVMVVGNEQYF.

V usage is TRBV30 and J usage is TRBJ1-2; perhaps TRBD1 as D (5 bases). Germline V gene sequence: CDR1 GTSNPN, CDR2 SVGIG (reference sequence). V lost 2 bases and J lost 8, with 18 bases in between. The CDR3 spans 14 residues. This chain's CDR3 is CAWSTSGVAIGYTF. CDR3 bases: TGTGCCTGGAGTACCTCGGGGGTTGCGATCGGCTACACCTTC.

The rearrangement joins TRBV11-3 to TRBJ2-5; D possibly corresponds to TRBD2 (5 bases). This CDR3 is 15 amino acids long. The germline V gene encodes CDR1 SGHNT and CDR2 YENEEA. V gave up 1 base and J gave up 4 bases, with 13 bases separating them. The CDR3: CASSLGEGTGETQYF. Written as DNA, the CDR3 is TGTGCCAGCAGCTTAGGAGAGGGAACGGGAGAGACCCAGTACTTC.